This is a list of T cell receptor beta chains from one sample in a study of blood T cells in healthy people across ages. Each CDR3 protein gets one entry after TCRdb re-called the 5' RACE reads with MiXCR. The table shows some 560,000 distinct CDR3 sequences, with around 27% occurring only once. This sample also appeared in a second study, on T cells of mothers and their children.

Sequencing input: blood. These receptor sequences come from a boy between 2 and 10 years old in good health. Both conserved end residues are part of each CDR3. D genes are given only for firm matches. The size of a clone is reported for some rows only, either as once, few or many, or as a class for expanded clones.

len	v_gene	d_gene	abundance	j_gene	CDR3nt	CDR3aa
14	TRBV7-9	-	-	TRBJ2-1	TGTGCCAGCAGCTCTCAGTTCTCCTACAATGAGCAGTTCTTC	CASSSQFSYNEQFF
14	TRBV30	-	-	TRBJ1-3	TGTGCCTGGAGTAACAGAGCTTTTGGAAACACCATATATTTT	CAWSNRAFGNTIYF
15	TRBV5-1	-	-	TRBJ2-2	TGCGCCAGCAGCTTATTTCTGAGCGCCGCCGGGGAGCTGTTTTTT	CASSLFLSAAGELFF
17	TRBV19	TRBD1	-	TRBJ2-7	TGTGCCAGTAGGAAGAGACCGGGACAGGGGGCTCCCCACGAGCAGTACTTC	CASRKRPGQGAPHEQYF
14	TRBV2	TRBD2	few	TRBJ2-5	TGTGCCAGCAGTGGACTAGCGCGCCAAGAGACCCAGTACTTC	CASSGLARQETQYF
15	TRBV27	-	-	TRBJ2-3	TGTGCCAGCAGTCCCCTAGACAAACAATGGGGTACGCAGTATTTT	CASSPLDKQWGTQYF
14	TRBV30	TRBD1	once	TRBJ2-3	TGTGCCTGGACTGGGACAGGGGAGGCAGATACGCAGTATTTT	CAWTGTGEADTQYF
14	TRBV7-3	-	few	TRBJ1-2	TGTGCCAGCAGCATTGCCGGAGGAGACTATGGCTACACCTTC	CASSIAGGDYGYTF
18	TRBV5-1	TRBD1	-	TRBJ2-6	TGCGCCAGCAGAAGTCCTACAGGGGGCGCGCCTGGGGCCAACGTCCTGACTTTC	CASRSPTGGAPGANVLTF
14	TRBV10-3	-	few	TRBJ2-1	TGTGCCATCAACCAGATGGAAGTGGCGGACAAGCAGTTCTTC	CAINQMEVADKQFF
10	TRBV25-1	-	few	TRBJ2-5	TGTGCCAGCATAGGAGAGACCCAGTACTTC	CASIGETQYF
11	TRBV6-2/TRBV6-3	-	-	TRBJ2-4	TGTGCCAGCAGTTACGGGGACCTTCAGTACTTC	CASSYGDLQYF
14	TRBV4-2	TRBD1	-	TRBJ1-6	TGTGCCAGCAAACCGGGACAGGGGTTATCACCCCTCCACTTT	CASKPGQGLSPLHF
16	TRBV11-2	TRBD2	-	TRBJ2-1	TGTGCCAGCAGGTCGGGGGTATTTGCGGGAGGGGATGAGCAGTTCTTC	CASRSGVFAGGDEQFF
13	TRBV7-2	-	few	TRBJ1-4	TGTGCCAGCACCACGCCAGGGGCCGAAAAACTGTTTTTT	CASTTPGAEKLFF
13	TRBV7-9	-	-	TRBJ1-1	TGTGCCAGCAGCATAAGAGGGGGGTTTGAAGCTTTCTTT	CASSIRGGFEAFF
12	TRBV6-5	-	few	TRBJ2-5	TGTGCCAGCAGCAGACGTGCGGAGACCCAGTACTTC	CASSRRAETQYF
14	TRBV12-3/TRBV12-4	TRBD1	-	TRBJ2-7	TGTGCCAGCAGTTTACAGGGGGACCCCTACGAGCAGTACTTC	CASSLQGDPYEQYF
14	TRBV29-1	TRBD2	-	TRBJ2-1	TGCAGCGCCAAGACTAGCATCCCCTACAATGAGCAGTTCTTC	CSAKTSIPYNEQFF
10	TRBV12-5	-	-	TRBJ2-7	TGTGCTAGCTACCCGAACGAGCAGTACTTC	CASYPNEQYF
22	TRBV18	TRBD2	many	TRBJ2-7	TGTGCCAGCTCACCCCCAACCTCATACCTTCCTAGCGGGTGGGACGAATCCTACGAGCAGTACTTC	CASSPPTSYLPSGWDESYEQYF
20	TRBV6-5	-	few	TRBJ1-4	TGTGCCAGCAGTTACTCGAGAATCTGGGGCGACGGCCCGAGTAATGAAAAACTGTTTTTT	CASSYSRIWGDGPSNEKLFF
14	TRBV20-1	-	few	TRBJ1-3	TGCAGTGCTAGATCGGACACAACTGGAAACACCATATATTTT	CSARSDTTGNTIYF
17	TRBV10-2	TRBD1	-	TRBJ1-2	TGCGCCAGCAGTGATCCCGCCAGGACAGGAGTATTGTGGGGCTACACCTTC	CASSDPARTGVLWGYTF
16	TRBV7-9	-	-	TRBJ1-4	TGTGCCAGCAGCCCACCGCACAGGGAGATTTATCATGGACTGTTTTTT	CASSPPHREIYHGLFF
14	TRBV10-2	TRBD1	few	TRBJ2-1	TGCGCCAGCAGTGAAGGGGACAGGGTGAATGAGCAGTTCTTC	CASSEGDRVNEQFF
12	TRBV3-1	-	-	TRBJ1-2	TGTGCCAGCAGCCAAGACCGTAATGGCTACACCTTC	CASSQDRNGYTF
15	TRBV6-2/TRBV6-3	TRBD2	-	TRBJ2-1	TGTGCCAGCGGCAGCGGGAGGGAATCCTACAATGAGCAGTTCTTC	CASGSGRESYNEQFF
15	TRBV12-3/TRBV12-4	-	-	TRBJ1-4	TGTGCCAGCAGTTTGGGGGTCCAGTATAATGAAAAACTGTTTTTT	CASSLGVQYNEKLFF
14	TRBV27	-	-	TRBJ2-2	TGTGCCAGCAGTTTATACCCCAGCAGGGGGGAGCTGTTTTTT	CASSLYPSRGELFF
16	TRBV7-9	TRBD1	few	TRBJ1-1	TGTGCCAGCAGGTTTCCCCTTACAGGGGGGGGGACTGAAGCTTTCTTT	CASRFPLTGGGTEAFF
15	TRBV20-1	TRBD2	-	TRBJ2-7	TGCAGTGCTACCACTCTGAAGCGGGAGTGGGACGAGCAGTACTTC	CSATTLKREWDEQYF
17	TRBV4-2	-	few	TRBJ2-5	TGTGCCAGCAGCCAAGAGGGAGGGGGGCTGAAAACGGAGACCCAGTACTTC	CASSQEGGGLKTETQYF
13	TRBV28	-	few	TRBJ1-1	TGTGCCAGCAGTCCCCCCCGGACAGAAAGGGCTTTCTTT	CASSPPRTERAFF
14	TRBV12-3/TRBV12-4	TRBD1	-	TRBJ2-7	TGTGCCAGCAGTTTTGGTGGGACAGGGAACGAGCAGTACTTC	CASSFGGTGNEQYF
15	TRBV10-1	-	-	TRBJ2-5	TGCGCCAGCAGTGAGTCGGGCGCAGGACAAGAGACCCAGTACTTC	CASSESGAGQETQYF
13	TRBV7-2	-	-	TRBJ2-3	TGTGCCAGCAGACCCGGTAACACAGATACGCAGTATTTT	CASRPGNTDTQYF
13	TRBV7-2	TRBD1	-	TRBJ2-5	TGTGCCAGCAGCGTAACAGGGGTGGAGACCCAGTACTTC	CASSVTGVETQYF
14	TRBV27	TRBD1	-	TRBJ1-1	TGTGCCAGCAGGCCAGGGGGATCGAACACTGAAGCTTTCTTT	CASRPGGSNTEAFF
14	TRBV15	-	-	TRBJ2-3	TGTGCCACCAGCAGAGGCCCTAGCGCAGATACGCAGTATTTT	CATSRGPSADTQYF
13	TRBV10-3	TRBD1	few	TRBJ2-1	TGTGCCATCAGCGGACAGGGCCCCAATGAGCAGTTCTTC	CAISGQGPNEQFF
11	TRBV6-5	-	few	TRBJ1-4	TGTGCCAGAGGGTCTAATGAAAAACTGTTTTTT	CARGSNEKLFF
16	TRBV4-3	-	few	TRBJ2-1	TGCGCCAGCAGCCAAGAACGAGGGAGCTCCTACAATGAGCAGTTCTTC	CASSQERGSSYNEQFF
14	TRBV9	TRBD1	few	TRBJ2-5	TGTGCCAGCAGCAAGCCGGGACAGGGGGAGACCCAGTACTTC	CASSKPGQGETQYF
13	TRBV11-2	-	few	TRBJ1-3	TGTGCCAGCAGCTTAGAGCCAGGAAACACCATATATTTT	CASSLEPGNTIYF
12	TRBV12-3/TRBV12-4	-	once	TRBJ1-6	TGTGCCAGCACGGGGCACGAATCACCCCTCCACTTT	CASTGHESPLHF
15	TRBV6-5	TRBD1	few	TRBJ2-7	TGTGCCAGCAGTTATGGACAGGGGATAGCTGGCGAGCAGTACTTC	CASSYGQGIAGEQYF
14	TRBV6-5	-	-	TRBJ2-5	TGTGCCAGCAGTTACTCCGGCCACCTAGAGACCCAGTACTTC	CASSYSGHLETQYF
14	TRBV20-1	-	-	TRBJ2-7	TGCAGTGCTAGAGATCAGCTTAACTCGTACGAGCAGTACTTC	CSARDQLNSYEQYF
15	TRBV6-2/TRBV6-3	-	few	TRBJ2-1	TGTGCCAGCAGTTATCGTACAGTCGGGAACAATGAGCAGTTCTTC	CASSYRTVGNNEQFF